The source of this T cell receptor beta chain is a study of Graves' ophthalmopathy and Graves' hyperthyroidism. Study-wide findings and caveats: Classification of ophthalmopathy versus stable hyperthyroidism by a 13-signature model yielded about 90% sensitivity and just over 80% specificity. Blood also held most thyroid clonotypes expanded above 0.001 frequency.

Among the exclusions were patients with other autoimmune diseases, uncontrolled infections, pregnancy or lactation. Diagnoses were established from clinical symptoms, serum thyroxine, TRAb, thyroid ultrasound and orbital computed tomography. TCR beta CDR3 amplification used RNA transcripts. HTBI-primed RT-PCR formed the first round, and a multiplex PCR formed the second. One entry per CDR3 protein, called by TCRdb with MiXCR from the multiplex PCR reads. The table lists around 1.1 million distinct CDR3 sequences, about 38% of them singletons. This clonotype was observed a few times. Its cognate antigen is unknown. Between the trimmed V and J ends, which lost 3 bases and 3 bases, there was a span of 12 bases. The CDR3 covers 15 residues. Germline V CDR1 and CDR2: SNHLY, FYNNEI.

This clonotype was obtained from an adult man with Graves' hyperthyroidism. This chain links TRBV2 with TRBJ2-1; D perhaps matches TRBD2 (5 bases). The sequenced sample was peripheral blood or thyroid tissue (not recorded which). For the CDR3, the DNA is TGTGCCAGCAGTGATGCCCGAGGAGGCTACAATGAGCAGTTCTTC. Its protein product is CASSDARGGYNEQFF.